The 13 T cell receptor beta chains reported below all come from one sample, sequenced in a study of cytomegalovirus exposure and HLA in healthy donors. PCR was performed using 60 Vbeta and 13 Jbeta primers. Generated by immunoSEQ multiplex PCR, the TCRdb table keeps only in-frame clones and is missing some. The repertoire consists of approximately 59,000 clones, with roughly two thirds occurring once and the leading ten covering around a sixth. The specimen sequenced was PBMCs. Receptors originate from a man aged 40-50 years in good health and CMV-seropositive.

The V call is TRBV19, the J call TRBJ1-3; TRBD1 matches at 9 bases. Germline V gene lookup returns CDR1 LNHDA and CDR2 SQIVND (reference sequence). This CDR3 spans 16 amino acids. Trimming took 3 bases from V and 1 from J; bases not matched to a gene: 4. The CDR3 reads CASSITGTGSGNTIYF. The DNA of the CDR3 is TGTGCCAGTAGTATCACCGGGACAGGGTCTGGAAACACCATATATTTT.

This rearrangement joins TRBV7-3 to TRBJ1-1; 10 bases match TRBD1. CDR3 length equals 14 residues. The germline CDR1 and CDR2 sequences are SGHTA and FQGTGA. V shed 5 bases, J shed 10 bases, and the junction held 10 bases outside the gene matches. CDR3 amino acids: CASSPGQGSGGAFF. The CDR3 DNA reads TGTGCCAGCAGCCCGGGACAGGGGTCGGGGGGAGCTTTCTTT.

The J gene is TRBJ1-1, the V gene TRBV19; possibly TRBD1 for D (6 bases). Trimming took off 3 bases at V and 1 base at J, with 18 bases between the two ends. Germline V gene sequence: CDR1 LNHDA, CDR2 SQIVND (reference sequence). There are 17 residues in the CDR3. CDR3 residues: CASSMTGKPSTNTEAFF. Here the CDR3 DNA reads TGTGCCAGTAGTATGACAGGCAAACCTTCCACGAACACTGAAGCTTTCTTT.

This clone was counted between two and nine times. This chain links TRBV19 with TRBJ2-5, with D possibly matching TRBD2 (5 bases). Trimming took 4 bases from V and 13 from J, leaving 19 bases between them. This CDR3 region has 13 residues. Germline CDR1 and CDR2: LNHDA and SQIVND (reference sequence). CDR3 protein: CASSTTGSGFLYF. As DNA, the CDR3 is TGTGCCAGTAGTACGACCGGGTCGGGGTTTTTGTACTTC.

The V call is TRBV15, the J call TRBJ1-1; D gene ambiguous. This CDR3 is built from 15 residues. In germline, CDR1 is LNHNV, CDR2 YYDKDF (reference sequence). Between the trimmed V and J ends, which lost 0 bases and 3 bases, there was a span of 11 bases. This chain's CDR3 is CATSRDSSGYTEAFF. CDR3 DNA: TGTGCCACCAGCAGAGATAGCTCCGGATACACTGAAGCTTTCTTT.

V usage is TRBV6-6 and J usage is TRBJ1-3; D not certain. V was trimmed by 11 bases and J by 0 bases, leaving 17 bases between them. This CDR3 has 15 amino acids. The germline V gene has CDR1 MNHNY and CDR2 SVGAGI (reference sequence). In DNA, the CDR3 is TGTGCCGCCAACCAACCAGGTCTCTCTGGAAACACCATATATTTT. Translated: CAANQPGLSGNTIYF.

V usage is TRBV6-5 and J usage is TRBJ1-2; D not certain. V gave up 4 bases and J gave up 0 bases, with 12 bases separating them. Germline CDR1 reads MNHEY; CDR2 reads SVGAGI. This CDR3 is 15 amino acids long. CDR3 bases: TGTGCCAGCAGTTCTCCTACCGGGGCTAACTATGGCTACACCTTC. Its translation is CASSSPTGANYGYTF.

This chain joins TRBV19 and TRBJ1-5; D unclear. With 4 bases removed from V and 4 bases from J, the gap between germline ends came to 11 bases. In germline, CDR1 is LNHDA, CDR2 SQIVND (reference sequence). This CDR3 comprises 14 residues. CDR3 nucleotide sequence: TGTGCCAGTAGTAAGGACTCTGGGAATCAGCCCCAGCATTTT. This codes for CASSKDSGNQPQHF.

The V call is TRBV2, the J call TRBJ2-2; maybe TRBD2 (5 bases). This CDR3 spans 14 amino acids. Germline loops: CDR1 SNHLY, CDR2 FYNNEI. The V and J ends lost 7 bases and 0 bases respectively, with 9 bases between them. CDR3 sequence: CASMLASNTGELFF. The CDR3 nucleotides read TGTGCCAGCATGCTAGCATCGAACACCGGGGAGCTGTTTTTT.

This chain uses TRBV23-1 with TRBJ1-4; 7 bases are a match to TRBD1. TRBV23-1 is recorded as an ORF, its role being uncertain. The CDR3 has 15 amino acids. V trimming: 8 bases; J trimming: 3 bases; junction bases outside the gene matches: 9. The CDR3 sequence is CASVVNRGSNEKLFF. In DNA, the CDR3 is TGCGCCAGCGTCGTTAACAGGGGCTCTAATGAAAAACTGTTTTTT.

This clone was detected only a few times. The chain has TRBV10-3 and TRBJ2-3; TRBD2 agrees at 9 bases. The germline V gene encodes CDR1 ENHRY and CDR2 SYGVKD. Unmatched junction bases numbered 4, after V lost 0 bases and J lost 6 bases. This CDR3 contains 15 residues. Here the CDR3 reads CAISESSGSFDTQYF. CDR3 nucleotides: TGTGCCATCAGTGAGTCTAGCGGGAGTTTTGATACGCAGTATTTT.

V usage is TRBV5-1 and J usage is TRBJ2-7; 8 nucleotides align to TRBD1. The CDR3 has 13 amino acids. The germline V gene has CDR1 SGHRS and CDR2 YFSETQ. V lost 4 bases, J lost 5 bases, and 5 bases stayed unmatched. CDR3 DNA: TGCGCCAGCAGCACACCGGGACAGGACGAGCAGTACTTC. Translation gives CASSTPGQDEQYF.

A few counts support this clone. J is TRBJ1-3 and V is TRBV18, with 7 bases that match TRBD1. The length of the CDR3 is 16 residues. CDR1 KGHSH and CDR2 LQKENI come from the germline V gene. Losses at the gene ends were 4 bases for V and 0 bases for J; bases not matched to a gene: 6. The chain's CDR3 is CASSRDRVGSGNTIYF. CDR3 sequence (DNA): TGTGCCAGCTCACGCGACAGGGTCGGCTCTGGAAACACCATATATTTT. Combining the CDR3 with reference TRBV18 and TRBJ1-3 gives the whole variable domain NAGVMQNPRHLVRRRGQEARLRCSPMKGHSHVYWYRQLPEEGLKFMVYLQKENIIDESGMPKERFSAEFPKEGPSILRIQQVVRGDSAAYFCASSRDRVGSGNTIYFGEGSWLTVV.